The rows below give T cell receptor beta chains drawn from one sample of a study of CD8+CD57+ T cells in acquired aplastic anemia. TCRdb re-called the reads through MiXCR, storing one row per CDR3 protein. The sample includes 100,000 to 150,000 distinct CDR3 sequences, less than 45% of them seen just once. The specimen sequenced was sorted CD4+, CD8+, or CD8+CD57+ T cells (not recorded which) from PBMCs. These receptors were obtained from a human donor in good health, serving as a control. CDR3s include the opening cysteine and the closing phenylalanine or tryptophan. D genes are given only for firm matches. Part of the rows lack a size; the others show once, few, many or a class for expanded clones.

cdr3_nt,cdr3_aa,d_call,j_call,v_call,clone_size
TGCGCCAGCAGTCGGACCGGGCCAGATACGCAGTATTTT,CASSRTGPDTQYF,.,TRBJ2-3,TRBV5-1,many
TGTGCCAGTCGGACAGGGGATAATTCACCCCTCCACTTT,CASRTGDNSPLHF,TRBD1,TRBJ1-6,TRBV2,.
TGTGCCTGGACAGGGCTCATGAACACTGAAGCTTTCTTT,CAWTGLMNTEAFF,.,TRBJ1-1,TRBV30,many
TGTGCCATCAGTGACCCCCGGACAGACTATTACTATGGCTACACCTTC,CAISDPRTDYYYGYTF,.,TRBJ1-2,TRBV10-3,.
TGTGCCTGGAGTAAAGCGGGGGGCTTCTACGAGCAGTACTTC,CAWSKAGGFYEQYF,TRBD2,TRBJ2-7,TRBV30,many
TGTGCCAGTACCCGGGACAGGGGACCGAGTGAGCAGTACTTC,CASTRDRGPSEQYF,TRBD1,TRBJ2-7,TRBV2,.
TGCGCCAGCAGCCAAGATTGGCCCCAAGGCGGCTACGAGCAGTACTTC,CASSQDWPQGGYEQYF,.,TRBJ2-7,TRBV4-1,.
TGTGCCACCGGCGAGGGCCGGGACTTTGAAGCTTTCTTT,CATGEGRDFEAFF,.,TRBJ1-1,TRBV15,.
TGCAGTGCTCGTACAGGGGGAACAGGAAACACCATATATTTT,CSARTGGTGNTIYF,TRBD1,TRBJ1-3,TRBV20-1,many
TGTGCCAGCAGTGAGGGGGACAGGGGAGGATCCGGGGAGCTGTTTTTT,CASSEGDRGGSGELFF,TRBD1,TRBJ2-2,TRBV2,.
TGTGCCAGCAGCAGCGAAGGGGCATCTGGAAACACCATATATTTT,CASSSEGASGNTIYF,.,TRBJ1-3,TRBV7-9,many
TGCAGTGCTGTGAAGCGGGGAACCACAGATACGCAGTATTTT,CSAVKRGTTDTQYF,TRBD2,TRBJ2-3,TRBV20-1,.
TGTGCCAGCAGCATGAGACTGGGGTCGGGGGAGCAGTTCTTC,CASSMRLGSGEQFF,.,TRBJ2-1,TRBV2,.
TGTGCCAGCAGCGTACTACTGGGCCCCTACGAGCAGCACTTC,CASSVLLGPYEQHF,.,TRBJ2-7,TRBV3-1,.
TGTGCCAGCTCAGAAGGGCGGGCTTACAATGAGCAGTTCTTC,CASSEGRAYNEQFF,.,TRBJ2-1,TRBV18,few
TGTGCCAGCAGCCAGACCCCAGGGGGGGAGGGCTACACCTTC,CASSQTPGGEGYTF,TRBD1,TRBJ1-2,TRBV3-1,many
TGTGCCACCAGCAGAGAGGGTACAGGGGGTCAGCCCCAGCATTTT,CATSREGTGGQPQHF,TRBD1,TRBJ1-5,TRBV15,few
TGCAGCGCGGGTGGCACGGGAGGAAACACCATATATTTT,CSAGGTGGNTIYF,.,TRBJ1-3,TRBV29-1,once
TGTGCCAGCAGCTCGACAGGGGGATACGAGCAGTACTTC,CASSSTGGYEQYF,TRBD1,TRBJ2-7,TRBV7-3,once
TGTGCCAGCAGCCCGGTGCGCACCGGGGAGCTGTTTTTT,CASSPVRTGELFF,.,TRBJ2-2,TRBV14,many
TGTGCCAGCAGTCTGGGACTAGCGGGAGTGGCCGGGGAGCTGTTTTTT,CASSLGLAGVAGELFF,TRBD2,TRBJ2-2,TRBV2,many
TGTGCCATCTCCGGGACAGGGATGGGACAGCCCCAGCATTTT,CAISGTGMGQPQHF,TRBD1,TRBJ1-5,TRBV10-3,.
TGTGCCAGCAGCCAAGATTTGGGGGGGGGGACTACAGATACGCAGTATTTT,CASSQDLGGGTTDTQYF,TRBD2,TRBJ2-3,TRBV3-1,.